Below, 28 T cell receptor beta chains from the same sample are listed, as sequenced in a study of cytomegalovirus exposure and HLA in healthy donors. The PCR contained 60 Vbeta and 13 Jbeta primers. TCRdb keeps only in-frame clones here, not all; method: immunoSEQ multiplex PCR. Of around 170,000 clones in the sample, over 75% were seen once. Sequencing input: PBMCs. These receptors originate from a man aged 55-75 years in good health and CMV-seronegative.

The J gene is TRBJ1-2, the V gene TRBV27, with 8 bases fitting TRBD1. Germline V CDR1 and CDR2: MNHEY, SMNVEV (reference sequence). J was trimmed by 6 bases and V by 0 bases; bases with no gene match: 12. CDR3 length: 17 residues. CDR3 amino acids: CASSLSWRTGNMDGYTF. CDR3 coding DNA: TGTGCCAGCAGTTTATCTTGGCGGACAGGGAACATGGATGGCTACACCTTC.

The CDR3 DNA reads as TGTGCCTGGAGGGGACAGGGAGTGATTGGTGGGGAGCTGTTTTTT. This encodes CAWRGQGVIGGELFF. J is TRBJ2-2 and V is TRBV30, with 9 positions matching TRBD1. V was clipped by 3 bases and J by 8 bases; unmatched bases: 10. Germline CDR1 is GTSNPN and CDR2 is SVGIG (reference sequence). The CDR3 is 15 amino acids. Filled out from reference TRBV30 and TRBJ2-2, the complete variable domain reads SQTIHQWPATLVQPVGSPLSLECTVEGTSNPNLYWYRQAAGRGLQLLFYSVGIGQISSEVPQNLSASRPQDRQFILSSKKLLLSDSGFYLCAWRGQGVIGGELFFGEGSRLTVL.

V and J are TRBV14 and TRBJ1-2; 7 bases are a match to TRBD1. There are 13 residues in the CDR3. The V gene's germline CDR1 is SGHDN and CDR2 FVKESK. J was trimmed by 5 bases and V by 5 bases; bases with no gene match: 5. In nucleotides, the CDR3 is TGTGCCAGCAGCGTAGGGACAGCGTATGGCTACACCTTC. It encodes CASSVGTAYGYTF.

The rearrangement uses TRBV18 and TRBJ2-7; 10 bases are a match to TRBD1. The germline CDR1 and CDR2 sequences are KGHSH and LQKENI. With V trimmed by 10 bases and J by 0 bases, 3 bases remained unmatched. The length of the CDR3 is 13 residues. The CDR3 nucleotides are TGTGCCACCCGGACAGGGGGCTCCTACGAGCAGTACTTC. Residues: CATRTGGSYEQYF.

The chain combines TRBV6-5 with TRBJ1-1; tentative D call: TRBD1 (5 bases). Per germline, CDR1 MNHEY and CDR2 SVGAGI. The CDR3 has 12 amino acids. With 7 bases removed from V and 5 bases from J, the gap between germline ends came to 11 bases. Written as DNA, the CDR3 is TGTGCCAGCATAGGGGCTACAACTGAAGCTTTCTTT. Translating it yields CASIGATTEAFF.

V gene TRBV4-2 combines with J gene TRBJ2-1; TRBD2 is a possible D gene (6 bases). CDR1 and CDR2 (germline): LGHNA, YNFKEQ. The CDR3 runs to 15 residues. V lost 3 bases, J lost 6 bases, and 15 bases lay in between. As DNA, the CDR3 is TGTGCCAGCAGCCAGGATATGACTAGTATCAATGAGCAGTTCTTC. Its translation is CASSQDMTSINEQFF.

V is TRBV5-1 and J is TRBJ1-1, with 8 bases identical to TRBD1. Germline lookup yields CDR1 SGHRS and CDR2 YFSETQ. The CDR3 totals 14 residues. The J segment lost 5 bases and the V segment lost 0 bases, leaving 3 bases of the junction unmatched. The CDR3 DNA reads TGCGCCAGCAGCTTGGCGGACAGGGAGACTGAAGCTTTCTTT. Residues: CASSLADRETEAFF.

The J gene is TRBJ1-4, the V gene TRBV28; tentative D call: TRBD1 (6 bases). The CDR3 is 16 amino acids. Germline V gene lookup returns CDR1 MDHEN and CDR2 SYDVKM. V was pared by 6 bases and J by 4 bases, with 18 bases between. Here the CDR3 reads CASSPTLLGGNEKLFF. Here the CDR3 DNA reads TGTGCCAGCAGCCCCACCCTGCTAGGGGGTAATGAAAAACTGTTTTTT.

The V and J genes are TRBV4-2 and TRBJ2-2; perhaps TRBD2 as D (7 bases). The CDR3 is 19 residues long. Trimming cost V 0 bases and J 6 bases, with 23 bases left between them. CDR1 is LGHNA and CDR2 is YNFKEQ in the germline V gene. CDR3 region: CASSQDGGRGRAFPGELFF. CDR3 nucleotide sequence: TGTGCCAGCAGCCAAGATGGCGGTAGGGGGAGGGCCTTCCCCGGGGAGCTGTTTTTT.

This chain uses TRBV5-1 with TRBJ1-1; perhaps TRBD1 as D (5 bases). The CDR3 is 15 amino acids. Between the trimmed V and J ends, which lost 0 bases and 1 base, there was a span of 10 bases. The germline gives CDR1 SGHRS, CDR2 YFSETQ. CDR3 bases: TGCGCCAGCAGCTTGGTAGGGGACTCGAACACTGAAGCTTTCTTT. It encodes CASSLVGDSNTEAFF.

The V gene is TRBV15, the J gene TRBJ2-1; 8 bases are shared with TRBD2. Germline CDR1 reads LNHNV; CDR2 reads YYDKDF (reference sequence). With 1 base clipped from V and 9 bases from J, the junction kept 8 bases outside the gene matches. The CDR3 spans 15 residues. CDR3 region: CATSRGGGGRGEQFF. As DNA, the CDR3 is TGTGCCACCAGCAGAGGTGGCGGGGGGCGGGGTGAGCAGTTCTTC.

The chain couples TRBV15 to TRBJ2-7, with 7 bases identical to TRBD2. This CDR3 comprises 15 residues. Germline CDR1 is LNHNV and CDR2 is YYDKDF (reference sequence). V lost 5 bases, J lost 5 bases, and 12 bases stayed unmatched. The CDR3 reads CATSRTWAGVDEQYF. For the CDR3, the DNA is TGTGCCACCAGCCGAACTTGGGCGGGAGTAGACGAGCAGTACTTC.

The chain recombines TRBV5-1 with TRBJ1-1; perhaps TRBD1 as D (6 bases). V lost 5 bases and J lost 5, with 13 bases in between. This CDR3 region has 13 residues. Germline CDR1 is SGHRS and CDR2 is YFSETQ. The CDR3, as DNA: TGCGCCAGCAGGGTTGACAGGTTAACTGAAGCTTTCTTT. This encodes CASRVDRLTEAFF.

The rearrangement joins TRBV10-1 to TRBJ2-2; D is ambiguous. CDR1 and CDR2 from the germline V gene are WNHNN and SYGVQD (reference sequence). V dropped 6 bases and J dropped 4 bases, with 12 bases sitting between them. The length of the CDR3 is 14 residues. In DNA form, the CDR3 reads TGCGCCAGCAGGGCCGGAACGGGCACCGGGGAGCTGTTTTTT. Its translation: CASRAGTGTGELFF.

The chain uses TRBV20-1 and TRBJ1-1, with D unresolved. The CDR3 spans 11 residues. Per the germline V gene, CDR1 is DFQATT and CDR2 is SNEGSKA (reference sequence). V was pared by 0 bases and J by 6 bases, with 5 bases between. The CDR3 spells CSARDRAEAFF. The CDR3 DNA is TGCAGTGCTAGAGATCGGGCTGAAGCTTTCTTT.

V and J are TRBV11-2 and TRBJ1-2, with D perhaps TRBD1 (6 bases). Per germline, CDR1 SGHAT and CDR2 FQNNGV. The ends were cut back, 5 bases at V and 6 bases at J, with 16 bases in the middle. The CDR3 runs to 14 residues. DNA for the CDR3: TGTGCCAGCAGCCCTGGGTGGAAGGGGGATGGCTACACCTTC. Translating gives CASSPGWKGDGYTF.

The rearrangement uses TRBV18 and TRBJ1-2; TRBD1 might be the D (5 bases). Trimming took off 2 bases at V and 0 bases at J, with 10 bases between the two ends. The CDR3 contains 15 residues. The germline CDR1 and CDR2 sequences are KGHSH and LQKENI. Written as DNA, the CDR3 is TGTGCCAGCTCACCAGGGACTGCCTCTAACTATGGCTACACCTTC. It codes for CASSPGTASNYGYTF.

This chain links TRBV28 with TRBJ2-7; TRBD2 aligns across 8 bases. This CDR3 has 16 amino acids. Germline values: CDR1 MDHEN, CDR2 SYDVKM. Unmatched junction bases numbered 9, after V lost 2 bases and J lost 3 bases. CDR3 DNA sequence: TGTGCCAGCAGTTTAAAGGGGACTAGTCCCATCTACGAGCAGTACTTC. Residues: CASSLKGTSPIYEQYF.

The V call is TRBV7-2, the J call TRBJ2-3; D call uncertain. The length of the CDR3 is 14 residues. The germline V gene has CDR1 SGHTA and CDR2 FQGNSA. V was cut by 2 bases and J by 0 bases, with 6 bases left in between. DNA of the CDR3: TGTGCCAGCAGCTTACGCGGCAGCACAGATACGCAGTATTTT. This encodes CASSLRGSTDTQYF.

This clone has more than one count but fewer than ten. The J gene is TRBJ2-1, the V gene TRBV4-1; D is perhaps TRBD2 (7 bases). Germline V gives CDR1 MGHRA, CDR2 YSYEKL. The CDR3 length is 17 residues. Trimming shortened V by 0 bases and J by 0 bases, and 12 bases separated the two germline ends. The CDR3 sequence is CASSQEAGASSYNEQFF. The CDR3 nucleotides read TGCGCCAGCAGCCAAGAGGCGGGGGCCAGCTCCTACAATGAGCAGTTCTTC.

Sample share makes this clone medium-sized. The rearrangement uses TRBV6-6 and TRBJ2-7, with D possibly TRBD1 on 5 matching bases. Germline lookup yields CDR1 MNHNY and CDR2 SVGAGI (reference sequence). Trimming left V 0 bases short and J 4 bases short, with 10 bases between. This CDR3 is 14 amino acids long. The CDR3 region is CASSYSDQGYEQYF. The CDR3 DNA reads TGTGCCAGCAGTTACTCCGACCAGGGATACGAGCAGTACTTC.

This chain joins TRBV19 and TRBJ2-2, with 7 bases that match TRBD1. V dropped 7 bases and J dropped 0; count of bases not matched to a gene: 8. This CDR3 comprises 16 residues. Per the germline V gene, CDR1 is LNHDA and CDR2 is SQIVND (reference sequence). The CDR3: CASTKRTGANTGELFF. The CDR3 region has the DNA TGTGCCAGTACCAAGCGGACAGGTGCGAACACCGGGGAGCTGTTTTTT.

This clone was recorded a few times. Other DNA sequences in this sample translate to the same CDR3. V usage is TRBV5-4 and J usage is TRBJ1-5; D not certain. The germline V and J ends were trimmed by 0 bases and 5 bases, with 6 bases remaining between them. Germline values: CDR1 SGHNT, CDR2 YYREEE (reference sequence). The CDR3 runs to 13 residues. The CDR3 coding sequence is TGTGCCAGCAGCTTGGGGGGAGATCAGCCCCAGCATTTT. The encoded protein is CASSLGGDQPQHF. The full variable domain, its missing parts supplied by reference TRBV5-4 and TRBJ1-5, is ETGVTQSPTHLIKTRGQQVTLRCSSQSGHNTVSWYQQALGQGPQFIFQYYREEENGRGNFPPRFSGLQFPNYSSELNVNALELDDSALYLCASSLGGDQPQHFGDGTRLSIL.

The gene calls are TRBV7-6 and TRBJ2-3, with TRBD2 identical over 14 bases. The CDR3 loop spans 17 amino acids. CDR1 and CDR2 from the germline V gene are SGHVS and FNYEAQ. Trimming took 1 base from V and 6 from J; bases not matched to a gene: 6. CDR3 loop: CASSLGGTSGSGDTQYF. CDR3 sequence (DNA): TGTGCCAGCAGCTTAGGTGGGACTAGCGGGAGTGGTGATACGCAGTATTTT.

This sequence joins TRBV2 and TRBJ2-7, with TRBD2 matching 14 bases. Germline V CDR1 and CDR2: SNHLY, FYNNEI. The CDR3 is 16 amino acids. Unmatched junction bases numbered 7, after V lost 4 bases and J lost 5 bases. The CDR3 sequence is CASSVFPTSGRDEQYF. Written as DNA, the CDR3 is TGTGCCAGCAGTGTTTTCCCGACTAGCGGGAGGGACGAGCAGTACTTC.

The chain carries TRBV28 and TRBJ1-1; D possibly corresponds to TRBD1 (5 bases). The CDR3 runs to 16 residues. The V end lost 4 bases, the J end lost 10 bases, and 25 bases lay between the germline ends. Germline CDR1 reads MDHEN; CDR2 reads SYDVKM. CDR3 region: CASSSPGGVRQRRAFF. The CDR3, as DNA: TGTGCCAGCAGTTCTCCTGGGGGGGTCCGACAACGACGAGCTTTCTTT.

The DNA of the CDR3 is TGTGCCAGCAGCTTGGTTGGGATTTTGGGACAGCAGAATCAGCCCCAGCATTTT. Protein sequence: CASSLVGILGQQNQPQHF. The chain is built from TRBV5-8 and TRBJ1-5; 7 bases align to TRBD1. CDR1 is SGHTS, CDR2 YDEGEE, per germline. J gave up 4 bases and V 0 bases, and 13 bases lay outside the gene matches. This CDR3 region has 18 residues.

Only one count was recorded for this clone. The J gene is TRBJ1-2, the V gene TRBV5-4, with a possible D match to TRBD1 (6 bases). The V end was cut by 2 bases, the J end by 1 base, with 9 bases between. Germline CDR1 SGHNT, CDR2 YYREEE (reference sequence). The CDR3 runs to 14 residues. DNA of the CDR3: TGTGCCAGCAGCTTCGACAGGCATAACTATGGCTACACCTTC. As protein: CASSFDRHNYGYTF.